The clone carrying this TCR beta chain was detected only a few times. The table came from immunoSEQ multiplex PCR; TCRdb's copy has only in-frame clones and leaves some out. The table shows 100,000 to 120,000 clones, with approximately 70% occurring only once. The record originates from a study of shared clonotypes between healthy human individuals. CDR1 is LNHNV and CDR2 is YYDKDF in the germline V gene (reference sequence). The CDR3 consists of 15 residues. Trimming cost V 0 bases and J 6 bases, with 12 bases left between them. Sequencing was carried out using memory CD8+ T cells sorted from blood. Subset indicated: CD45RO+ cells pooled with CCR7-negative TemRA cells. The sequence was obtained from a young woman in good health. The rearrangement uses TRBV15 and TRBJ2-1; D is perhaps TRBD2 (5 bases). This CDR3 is CATSRDRGRTNEQFF. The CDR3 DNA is TGTGCCACCAGCAGAGATCGGGGAAGAACCAATGAGCAGTTCTTC. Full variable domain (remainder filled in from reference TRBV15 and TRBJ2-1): DAMVIQNPRYQVTQFGKPVTLSCSQTLNHNVMYWYQQKSSQAPKLLFHYYDKDFNNEADTPDNFQSRRPNTSFCFLDIRSPGLGDTAMYLCATSRDRGRTNEQFFGPGTRLTVL.